One and the same sample provided the 21 T cell receptor beta chains below, sequenced in a study of CD8 T cells in ankylosing spondylitis. In TCRdb, the 5' RACE reads were re-called with MiXCR into one record per CDR3 protein. This repertoire shows 150,000 to 200,000 distinct CDR3 sequences, approximately 20% found once; its top ten account for approximately 8%. The sequencing input was blood, either unsorted or a sorted T cell fraction (not recorded which). The origin of the receptors is a male donor with ankylosing spondylitis or in good health (not recorded which).

This clonotype was seen repeatedly, ten times or more. The chain links TRBV2 to TRBJ1-1; 11 bases align to TRBD1. V gave up 6 bases and J gave up 1 base; unmatched junction bases: 7. Germline-derived CDR1 and CDR2 are SNHLY and FYNNEI. CDR3 size: 16 residues. In DNA form, the CDR3 reads TGTGCCAGCAGCCTCAGGGACAGGGGGGCGAACACTGAAGCTTTCTTT. Translating it yields CASSLRDRGANTEAFF.

The table lists this clonotype with a few counts. V gene TRBV24-1 combines with J gene TRBJ2-2; the D gene is possibly TRBD1 (9 bases). Germline values: CDR1 KGHDR, CDR2 SFDVKD. Trimming took 4 bases from V and 4 from J, leaving 27 bases between them. This CDR3 contains 20 residues. The CDR3 spells CATSDPGQGGILAGTGELFF. CDR3 nucleotides: TGTGCCACCAGTGACCCGGGACAGGGAGGGATTCTAGCGGGCACCGGGGAGCTGTTTTTT.

In this sample, this clonotype turned up a few times. The chain couples TRBV6-1 to TRBJ1-4; no clear D gene. The CDR3 extends over 14 amino acids. The germline V gene encodes CDR1 MNHNS and CDR2 SASEGT. Deletions cut 3 bases from V and 7 bases from J, with 12 bases between. This CDR3 reads CASSDLPLGEKLFF. The DNA of the CDR3 is TGTGCCAGCAGTGATCTCCCCTTGGGTGAAAAACTGTTTTTT.

This clonotype has a handful of counts. The V gene is TRBV20-1, the J gene TRBJ2-2, with D possibly being TRBD2 (7 bases). The CDR3 spans 15 residues. Trimming cost V 6 bases and J 5 bases, with 19 bases left between them. Looked up from germline, CDR1 is DFQATT and CDR2 is SNEGSKA (reference sequence). CDR3 bases: TGCAGTGCCGAACCCATTGAGGGGGGGACCGGGGAGCTGTTTTTT. Amino acids: CSAEPIEGGTGELFF.

This clonotype was recorded at least ten times. This chain links TRBV6-1 with TRBJ2-5, with 8 bases aligning to TRBD2. The germline V gene encodes CDR1 MNHNS and CDR2 SASEGT. Trimming took 5 bases from V and 7 from J; bases not matched to a gene: 6. This CDR3 comprises 13 residues. The CDR3: CASSRTSPGTQYF. The CDR3 region has the DNA TGTGCCAGCAGTAGGACTAGCCCGGGGACCCAGTACTTC.

The chain is built from TRBV5-4 and TRBJ2-2; 10 nucleotides align to TRBD1. Looked up from germline, CDR1 is SGHNT and CDR2 is YYREEE (reference sequence). This CDR3 comprises 17 residues. Trimming took 2 bases from V and 5 from J; bases not matched to a gene: 9. As DNA, the CDR3 is TGTGCCAGCAGCTTCGGACCGGGACAGGGGCGTACCGGGGAGCTGTTTTTT. Protein product: CASSFGPGQGRTGELFF.

In its sample, this clonotype was seen a few times. The chain uses TRBV7-2 and TRBJ2-7; no clear D. The CDR3 is 13 residues long. CDR1 and CDR2 from the germline V gene are SGHTA and FQGNSA. Trimming stripped 2 bases from V and 4 bases from J, with 9 bases between. This chain's CDR3 is CASSLQVSYEQYF. CDR3 nucleotides: TGTGCCAGCAGCTTACAGGTGTCTTACGAGCAGTACTTC.

As to this clonotype: The CDR3 ends on some other residue instead of the conserved phenylalanine or tryptophan, so this is likely a read error. The chain couples TRBV7-9 to TRBJ2-1, with D tentatively TRBD2 (5 bases). Germline V CDR1 and CDR2: SEHNR, FQNEAQ (reference sequence). The CDR3 is 11 amino acids. The CDR3 loop is CGAAVANEQFL. The CDR3 nucleotides read TGTGGAGCAGCGGTAGCCAATGAGCAGTTCCTC.

Remarks on this clonotype: In this CDR3 the conserved last residue, phenylalanine or tryptophan, is missing, so a read error is likely. The chain recombines TRBV28 with TRBJ2-7; D is possibly TRBD1 (5 bases). The V and J ends lost 2 bases and 3 bases respectively, with 5 bases between them. CDR3 length: 12 residues. Germline CDR1 is MDHEN and CDR2 is SYDVKM. CDR3 residues: CASSLRGYEQYL. The CDR3 DNA sequence: TGTGCCAGCAGTTTAAGGGGCTACGAGCAGTACTTG.

This chain uses TRBV11-3 with TRBJ2-1; a weak D match, TRBD1 (7 bases). CDR3 length equals 13 residues. Germline loops: CDR1 SGHNT, CDR2 YENEEA. V gave up 5 bases and J gave up 9 bases, with 14 bases separating them. The CDR3 DNA follows: TGTGCCAGCAGCCTCGGGACAGCGGGTGAGCAGTTCTTC. Its protein product is CASSLGTAGEQFF.

The rearrangement joins TRBV5-1 to TRBJ2-7; 10 positions match TRBD1. Germline values: CDR1 SGHRS, CDR2 YFSETQ. V lost 1 base, J lost 3 bases, and 7 bases stayed unmatched. CDR3 length: 16 amino acids. The CDR3 nucleotides are TGCGCCAGCAGCTTGCGGGGGGGACAGGGGCACTACGAGCAGTACTTC. Its translation is CASSLRGGQGHYEQYF.

In its sample, this clonotype was seen many times. J is TRBJ1-4 and V is TRBV5-1, with 9 bases aligning to TRBD1. This CDR3 region has 15 residues. The V segment lost 4 bases and the J segment 6 bases; nucleotides outside the gene matches: 7. The V gene's germline CDR1 is SGHRS and CDR2 YFSETQ. CDR3 nucleotides: TGCGCCAGCAGCAAAACAGGGGGCGCTTATGAAAAACTGTTTTTT. As protein: CASSKTGGAYEKLFF. The full variable domain, its missing parts supplied by reference TRBV5-1 and TRBJ1-4, is KAGVTQTPRYLIKTRGQQVTLSCSPISGHRSVSWYQQTPGQGLQFLFEYFSETQRNKGNFPGRFSGRQFSNSRSEMNVSTLELGDSALYLCASSKTGGAYEKLFFGSGTQLSVL.

This sequence joins TRBV19 and TRBJ2-2; 7 nucleotides agree with TRBD1. The CDR3 runs to 16 residues. Looked up from germline, CDR1 is LNHDA and CDR2 is SQIVND (reference sequence). Losses at the gene ends were 6 bases for V and 1 base for J; bases not matched to a gene: 8. As DNA, the CDR3 is TGTGCCAGTAGACCAAACAGGGGTGAGAACACCGGGGAGCTGTTTTTT. This codes for CASRPNRGENTGELFF. The whole variable domain, filled in from reference TRBV19 and TRBJ2-2, reads DGGITQSPKYLFRKEGQNVTLSCEQNLNHDAMYWYRQDPGQGLRLIYYSQIVNDFQKGDIAEGYSVSREKKESFPLTVTSAQKNPTAFYLCASRPNRGENTGELFFGEGSRLTVL.

This rearrangement joins TRBV6-5 to TRBJ2-3; tentatively, D is TRBD2 (6 bases). Trimming removed 4 bases from V and 6 bases from J, with 11 bases in between. The length of the CDR3 is 13 residues. The germline CDR1 and CDR2 sequences are MNHEY and SVGAGI. DNA for the CDR3: TGTGCCAGCAGTTGGAGGGACCAGGATACGCAGTATTTT. Translated: CASSWRDQDTQYF.

This clonotype has at least ten counts. The chain links TRBV29-1 to TRBJ2-4, with 7 bases identical to TRBD2. The germline V gene encodes CDR1 SQVTM and CDR2 ANQGSEA. The ends lost 5 bases at V and 9 bases at J; junction bases unmatched: 7. The CDR3 spans 12 residues. CDR3 sequence reads: CSVIWAGAIQYF. CDR3 DNA sequence: TGCAGCGTTATATGGGCGGGAGCCATTCAGTACTTC.

To note about this clonotype: It may be a read error: a sequence one base away is much more abundant. V and J are TRBV5-1 and TRBJ2-3; tentatively, D is TRBD2 (5 bases). This CDR3 is 15 amino acids long. Germline V gene sequence: CDR1 SGHRS, CDR2 YFSETQ. In nucleotides, the CDR3 is TGCGTCAGCAGCTTCCAAACGGGAAGCACAGATACGCAGTATTTT. It is translated as CVSSFQTGSTDTQYF.

In this sample, this clonotype turned up many times. The DNA of the CDR3 is TGTGCCAGCAGTTATACCGCCGGACGGCTAGCTGATGGCTACACCTTC. This gives the protein CASSYTAGRLADGYTF. The rearrangement links TRBV6-5 to TRBJ1-2, with D unresolved. V was pared by 3 bases and J by 6 bases, with 20 bases between. The CDR3 runs to 16 residues. The V gene's germline CDR1 is MNHEY and CDR2 SVGAGI.

This clonotype was observed a handful of times. The J gene is TRBJ2-1, the V gene TRBV6-5; 7 bases align to TRBD2. The germline V gene encodes CDR1 MNHEY and CDR2 SVGAGI. CDR3 length: 13 residues. The J segment lost 14 bases and the V segment lost 5 bases, leaving 12 bases of the junction unmatched. The CDR3 DNA sequence: TGTGCCAGCAGTACCCTCCGGGGAGGGACGAAGTTCTTC. It specifies CASSTLRGGTKFF.

This clonotype has only a few counts. The V call is TRBV12-3 or TRBV12-4, the J call TRBJ2-3; 8 bases match TRBD2. With V trimmed by 6 bases and J by 1 base, 6 bases remained unmatched. The CDR3 spans 15 residues. The CDR3 spells CASRLAEGGTDTQYF. CDR3 coding DNA: TGTGCCAGCAGACTAGCGGAGGGGGGCACAGATACGCAGTATTTT.

This sequence joins TRBV15 and TRBJ2-2; tentative D call: TRBD2 (6 bases). The CDR3 spans 14 residues. The V end was cut by 9 bases, the J end by 5 bases, with 16 bases between. Looked up from germline, CDR1 is LNHNV and CDR2 is YYDKDF (reference sequence). The chain's CDR3 is CATGGGIRTGELFF. The CDR3 bases are TGTGCCACGGGAGGCGGGATTAGAACCGGGGAGCTGTTTTTT.

This clonotype was picked up a small number of times. The CDR3 region is CSAVHSNTEAFF. DNA of the CDR3: TGCAGTGCCGTCCACTCGAACACTGAAGCTTTCTTT. The chain is built from TRBV20-1 and TRBJ1-1; D call uncertain. The CDR3 covers 12 residues. From germline, CDR1 is DFQATT and CDR2 SNEGSKA (reference sequence). Trimming took 6 bases from V and 1 from J, leaving 9 bases between them.